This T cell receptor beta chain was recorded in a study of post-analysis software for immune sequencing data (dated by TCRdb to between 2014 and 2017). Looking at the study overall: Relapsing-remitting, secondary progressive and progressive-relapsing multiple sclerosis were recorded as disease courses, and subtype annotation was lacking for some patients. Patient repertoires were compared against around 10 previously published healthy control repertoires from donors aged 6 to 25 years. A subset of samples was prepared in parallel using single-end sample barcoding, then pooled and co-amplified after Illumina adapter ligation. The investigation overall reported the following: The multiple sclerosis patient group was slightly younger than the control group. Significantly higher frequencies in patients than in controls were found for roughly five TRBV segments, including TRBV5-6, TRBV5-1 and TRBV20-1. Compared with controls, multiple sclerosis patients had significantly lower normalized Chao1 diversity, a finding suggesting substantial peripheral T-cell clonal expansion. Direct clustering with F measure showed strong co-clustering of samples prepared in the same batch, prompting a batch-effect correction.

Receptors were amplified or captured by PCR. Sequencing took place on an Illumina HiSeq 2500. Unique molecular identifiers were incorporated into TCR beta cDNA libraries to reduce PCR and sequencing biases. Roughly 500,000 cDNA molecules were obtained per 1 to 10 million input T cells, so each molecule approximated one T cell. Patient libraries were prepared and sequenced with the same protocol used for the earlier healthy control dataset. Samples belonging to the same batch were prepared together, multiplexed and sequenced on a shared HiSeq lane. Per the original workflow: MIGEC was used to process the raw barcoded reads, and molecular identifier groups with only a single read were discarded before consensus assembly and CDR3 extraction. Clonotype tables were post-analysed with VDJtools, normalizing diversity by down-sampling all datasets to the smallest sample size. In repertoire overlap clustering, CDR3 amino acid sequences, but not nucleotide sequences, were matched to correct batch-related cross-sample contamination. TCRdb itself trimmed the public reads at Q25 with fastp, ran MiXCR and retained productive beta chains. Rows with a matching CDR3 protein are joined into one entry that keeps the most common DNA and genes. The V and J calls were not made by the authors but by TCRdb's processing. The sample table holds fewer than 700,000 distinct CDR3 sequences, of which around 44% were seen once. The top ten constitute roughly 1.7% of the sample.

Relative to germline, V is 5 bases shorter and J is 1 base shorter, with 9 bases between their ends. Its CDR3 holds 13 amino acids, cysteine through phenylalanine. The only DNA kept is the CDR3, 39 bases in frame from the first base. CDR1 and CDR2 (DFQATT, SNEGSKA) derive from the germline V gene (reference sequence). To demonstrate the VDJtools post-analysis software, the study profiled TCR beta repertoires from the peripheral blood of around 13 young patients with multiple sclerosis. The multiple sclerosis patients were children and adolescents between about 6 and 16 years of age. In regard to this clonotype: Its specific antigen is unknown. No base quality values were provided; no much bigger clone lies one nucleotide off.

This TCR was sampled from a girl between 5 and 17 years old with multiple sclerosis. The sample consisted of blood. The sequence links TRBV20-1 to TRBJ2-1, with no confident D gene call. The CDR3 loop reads CSAPSGSYNEQFF. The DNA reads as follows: TGCAGTGCTCCTTCTGGGTCCTACAATGAGCAGTTCTTC.